This T cell receptor (beta chain) was identified in a study of breast tumors, draining lymph nodes, adjacent tissues. Findings and limits, study-wide: Data only fit, rather than demonstrated, lymph node origin of most tumor T cells.

From the multiplex PCR reads, TCRdb called clonotypes with MiXCR, one entry per CDR3 protein. Here the sample spans tens of thousands of distinct CDR3 sequences, around 60% being singletons. Details on this clonotype: No antigen is known for it.

The V end was cut by 7 bases, the J end by 1 base, with 9 bases between. The CDR3 covers 12 residues. Germline CDR1 and CDR2: DFQATT and SNEGSKA (reference sequence). The receptor was isolated from a female donor with breast cancer. Some clones in this sample may be carry-over from other donors' samples. What was sequenced was breast tumor tissue. The V gene is TRBV20-1, the J gene TRBJ2-3; D unresolved. The CDR3 nucleotides are TGCAGTGAAAGGGCGGGCACAGATACGCAGTATTTT. This sequence encodes CSERAGTDTQYF.